These T cell receptor beta chains were read from a single sample in a study of T cell changes during pregnancy in multiple sclerosis. Data came from immunoSEQ multiplex PCR; TCRdb stores just in-frame clones and leaves some out. The table has roughly 70,000 clones, 85% to 95% seen once. This sample comprised peripheral blood, obtained before pregnancy. These receptors were collected from a female donor with multiple sclerosis, enrolled in a pregnancy study. Each CDR3 is given with its conserved first and last residue. Fields, in order: J gene, CDR3 length, V gene, D gene, clone size, CDR3 DNA, CDR3 protein. The D gene is left open where the match is weak. The size entry is marked missing in some rows and otherwise reads once, few, many or a size class.

TRBJ2-7	14	TRBV2	TRBD2	NA	TGTGCCAGCAACCCGGGGGGGTACTCCTACGAGCAGTACTTC	CASNPGGYSYEQYF
TRBJ2-1	15	TRBV7-9	NA	NA	TGTGCCAGCAGCTTAACAGGGTTAGGTTACAATGAGCAGTTCTTC	CASSLTGLGYNEQFF
TRBJ1-1	14	TRBV7-9	NA	NA	TGTGCCAGCAGGGGACGGGGGATGAACACTGAAGCTTTCTTT	CASRGRGMNTEAFF
TRBJ2-3	17	TRBV7-2	TRBD2	NA	TGTGCCAGCAGCTGGGGATCGGGGACTAGCGGCACAGATACGCAGTATTTT	CASSWGSGTSGTDTQYF
TRBJ2-1	13	TRBV7-2	TRBD1	NA	TGTGCCAGCAGCCGGACAGGGAATAACGAGCAGTTCTTC	CASSRTGNNEQFF
TRBJ2-7	14	TRBV6-5	NA	NA	TGTGCCAGCCGCACGGGGCAGGGGAAGGAAGAGCAGTACTTC	CASRTGQGKEEQYF
TRBJ2-1	13	TRBV4-3	NA	NA	TGCGCCAGCAGCCTCGCAGTGGGCGCTGAGCAGTTCTTC	CASSLAVGAEQFF
TRBJ1-2	14	TRBV6-1	NA	NA	TGTGCCAGCAGTGAAGCGAGGACACTTTATGGCTACACCTTC	CASSEARTLYGYTF
TRBJ2-1	15	TRBV6-5	TRBD2	NA	TGTGCCAGCAGTGGTAGCGGGAACTCCTACAATGAGCAGTTCTTC	CASSGSGNSYNEQFF
TRBJ1-4	15	TRBV27	TRBD1	NA	TGTGCCAGCAGTTTACGGGGGACAGGGTTCGAAAAACTGTTTTTT	CASSLRGTGFEKLFF
TRBJ2-7	13	TRBV27	TRBD2	NA	TGTGCCAGCAGTTTGACTAGCAACCACGAGCAGTACTTC	CASSLTSNHEQYF
TRBJ1-1	14	TRBV5-1	NA	NA	TGCGCCAGCAGTCCGACGACAGCGAACACTGAAGCTTTCTTT	CASSPTTANTEAFF
TRBJ2-5	16	TRBV28	NA	NA	TGTGCCAGCAGTCCACTCCCAGGGGAGATTGGAGAGACCCAGTACTTC	CASSPLPGEIGETQYF
TRBJ2-2	16	TRBV19	TRBD1	NA	TGTGCCAGTAGTAGCACAGGGGGAATAAACACCGGGGAGCTGTTTTTT	CASSSTGGINTGELFF
TRBJ2-7	17	TRBV14	TRBD1	NA	TGTGCCAGCAGCCAAGATAGCGGGACAGGGGATACCTACGAGCAGTACTTC	CASSQDSGTGDTYEQYF
TRBJ2-7	16	TRBV30	TRBD2	NA	TGTGCCTGGATGGCGGCGGGAGGGCCCGTGTGTTACGAGCAGTACTTC	CAWMAAGGPVCYEQYF
TRBJ1-2	17	TRBV19	TRBD1	once	TGTGCCAGTAGTATAAGTAGACCGCAGGGGGCGGTGGATGGCTACACCTTC	CASSISRPQGAVDGYTF
TRBJ2-2	13	TRBV4-2	NA	NA	TGTGCCAGCAGCTACCTCTCAGCCGGGGAGCTGTTTTTT	CASSYLSAGELFF
TRBJ2-7	14	TRBV28	TRBD2	once	TGTGCCAGCAGTTTTGCGCGGGAGGGCTACGAGCAGTACTTC	CASSFAREGYEQYF
TRBJ1-1	14	TRBV7-9	NA	NA	TGTGCCAGCAGTCCTGGACGGGAGAACACTGAAGCTTTCTTT	CASSPGRENTEAFF
TRBJ1-2	12	TRBV6-1	NA	NA	TGTGCCAGCAGTGAAGTCAGGAATGGCTACACCTTC	CASSEVRNGYTF
TRBJ1-2	13	TRBV30	TRBD1	once	TGTGCCTGGAGTCCGGGACAGACATATGGCTACACCTTC	CAWSPGQTYGYTF
TRBJ1-2	13	TRBV6-6	TRBD1	NA	TGTGCCGGATCAGGGGGAACCTTCTATGGCTACACCTTC	CAGSGGTFYGYTF
TRBJ2-7	13	TRBV7-9	NA	once	TGTGCCAGCAGCTTAGTTTCGGCCTACGAGCAGTACTTC	CASSLVSAYEQYF
TRBJ1-2	14	TRBV28	TRBD1	NA	TGTGCCAGCAGTCTCCCGACAGGGAAGAGTCTCGGCACCTTC	CASSLPTGKSLGTF
TRBJ2-3	15	TRBV7-9	NA	NA	TGTGCCAGCAGCTTACGCTCCTTAGGCACAGATACGCAGTATTTT	CASSLRSLGTDTQYF
TRBJ2-4	16	TRBV9	TRBD1	NA	TGTGCCAGCAGCGGAGGACAGGCCCTGGCAGGAGACATTCAGTACTTC	CASSGGQALAGDIQYF
TRBJ2-7	16	TRBV6-5	TRBD2	NA	TGTGCCAGCAGTTACTCGCCCACTAGCGGGGCCTACGAGCAGTACTTC	CASSYSPTSGAYEQYF
TRBJ1-3	16	TRBV2	NA	once	TGTGCCAGCAGCGAGGAACCGGCTATATCTGGAAACACCATATATTTT	CASSEEPAISGNTIYF
TRBJ2-7	16	TRBV27	TRBD1	NA	TGTGCCAGCAGTTTATCGGGACAGGGTCCATTCTACGAGCAGTACTTC	CASSLSGQGPFYEQYF
TRBJ2-5	14	TRBV6-1	NA	NA	TGTGCCAGCAGTGAAGGGCAGGGCGGAGAGACCCAGTACTTC	CASSEGQGGETQYF
TRBJ2-5	14	TRBV7-3	TRBD2	NA	TGTGCCAGCAGCTTAACGGGGGGGTACGAGACCCAGTACTTC	CASSLTGGYETQYF
TRBJ2-3	16	TRBV5-6	TRBD2	NA	TGTGCCAGCAGCTTCCAACCGGGACTAAGCTCAGATACGCAGTATTTT	CASSFQPGLSSDTQYF
TRBJ1-1	13	TRBV19	TRBD1	NA	TGTGCCAGCAAACAGGGGGCAAACACTGAAGCTTTCTTT	CASKQGANTEAFF
TRBJ2-1	15	TRBV18	TRBD2	NA	TGTGCCAGCTCATCGGCTAGCGGGAACTACAATGAGCAGTTCTTC	CASSSASGNYNEQFF
TRBJ1-4	15	TRBV4-3	NA	NA	TGCGCCAGCAGCCCCAACCCACAGGGCGGTGAAAAACTGTTTTTT	CASSPNPQGGEKLFF
TRBJ2-7	14	TRBV5-6	TRBD1	NA	TGTGCCAGCAGCCCGGGACAGGGTCTCTACGAGCAGTACTTC	CASSPGQGLYEQYF
TRBJ2-1	14	TRBV27	TRBD1	NA	TGTGCCAGCAGTTTATCAAACAGGGGAAATGAGCAGTTCTTC	CASSLSNRGNEQFF
TRBJ1-1	15	TRBV10-3	NA	NA	TGTGCCATCAGTGAGTTGGGGGCTGGGTACACTGAAGCTTTCTTT	CAISELGAGYTEAFF
TRBJ2-2	16	TRBV7-2	TRBD2	NA	TGTGCCAGCAGCTTAGTAGGAGCGGGGACGACCGGGGAGCTGTTTTTT	CASSLVGAGTTGELFF
TRBJ2-2	15	TRBV2	TRBD1	NA	TGTGCCAGCAGTGAAGGGACAGGAGGCACCGGGGAGCTGTTTTTT	CASSEGTGGTGELFF
TRBJ2-3	15	TRBV27	TRBD1	NA	TGTGCCAGCAGTTTAGTGACAGGGATTCCAGATACGCAGTATTTT	CASSLVTGIPDTQYF
TRBJ1-3	14	TRBV7-2	TRBD1	NA	TGTGCCAGCAGCCCGACAGGGTTTGGAAACACCATATATTTT	CASSPTGFGNTIYF
TRBJ2-2	15	TRBV6-5	TRBD2	NA	TGTGCCACCCGGGGACTAGCGGGAGTTACCGGGGAGCTGTTTTTT	CATRGLAGVTGELFF
TRBJ2-7	17	TRBV7-2	TRBD2	NA	TGTGCCAGCAGCCATCTAGCGGGAGGGCCGAAAGCCTACGAGCAGTACTTC	CASSHLAGGPKAYEQYF
TRBJ1-1	13	TRBV27	NA	NA	TGTGCCAGCAGTTTACAGGGAAGGACTGAAGCTTTCTTT	CASSLQGRTEAFF
TRBJ2-1	15	TRBV6-7	TRBD2	NA	TGTGCCAGCAGTTATGGGGCGGGAGTCGGTGGTGAGCAGTTCTTC	CASSYGAGVGGEQFF
TRBJ1-1	14	TRBV6-5	TRBD1	NA	TGTGCCAGCAGAACCGGGACAGGGTTCGCTGAAGCTTTCTTT	CASRTGTGFAEAFF
TRBJ2-3	17	TRBV7-2	TRBD2	NA	TGTGCCAGCAGCTTAGTGTCTAGCGGGAGTTCAACAGATACGCAGTATTTT	CASSLVSSGSSTDTQYF
TRBJ2-2	14	TRBV7-9	TRBD1	once	TGTGCCAGCAGTCGACAGGGGGCTACCGGGGAGCTGTTTTTT	CASSRQGATGELFF
TRBJ1-1	14	TRBV29-1	TRBD1	few	TGCAGCGTTGAAGGGGGACAGGGGTTCACTGAAGCTTTCTTT	CSVEGGQGFTEAFF
TRBJ2-1	15	TRBV28	NA	NA	TGTGCCAGCAGTCTGACTCTTAACTCCTACAATGAGCAGTTCTTC	CASSLTLNSYNEQFF